The 12 T cell receptor beta chains below were found in one sample sequenced in a study of cytomegalovirus exposure and HLA in healthy donors. The primer mix had 60 Vbeta and 13 Jbeta primers. Profiled with immunoSEQ multiplex PCR; TCRdb holds only in-frame clones, not every one. The sample lists some 180,000 clones; about 80% were seen once. The sample taken for sequencing was PBMCs. These receptor sequences come from a man aged 35-49 years in good health and CMV-seronegative.

This clone occurred a few times. The V gene is TRBV11-2, the J gene TRBJ2-1, with 9 bases identical to TRBD2. Per germline, CDR1 SGHAT and CDR2 FQNNGV. J was trimmed by 4 bases and V by 0 bases; bases with no gene match: 4. The CDR3 contains 16 residues. The CDR3 DNA is TGTGCCAGCAGCTTAGATAAAAGCGGGAGGTACAATGAGCAGTTCTTC. This sequence encodes CASSLDKSGRYNEQFF.

The genes are TRBV7-8 and TRBJ1-2; no definite D call. This CDR3 has 15 amino acids. From germline, CDR1 is SGHVS and CDR2 FQNEAQ. V lost 3 bases, J lost 4 bases, and 15 bases lay in between. The CDR3 coding sequence is TGTGCCAGCAGCTTTGACGACAATCCCACCTATGGCTACACCTTC. The encoded protein is CASSFDDNPTYGYTF.

This rearrangement joins TRBV5-1 to TRBJ2-5, with D tentatively TRBD1 (6 bases). Between the trimmed V and J ends, which lost 0 bases and 11 bases, there was a span of 8 bases. The CDR3 covers 11 residues. Germline lookup yields CDR1 SGHRS and CDR2 YFSETQ. The DNA for the CDR3 is TGCGCCAGCAGCTTGGGACAGGAACAGTACTTC. It yields the protein CASSLGQEQYF.

The chain carries TRBV30 and TRBJ1-1; tentative D call: TRBD1 (6 bases). The CDR3 runs 12 residues. V was shortened by 2 bases and J by 10 bases, with 14 bases between the two germline ends. Germline assignment: CDR1 GTSNPN and CDR2 SVGIG (reference sequence). The CDR3 DNA follows: TGTGCCTGGAGTTCAACAGGGTTTGGAGCTTTCTTT. Translating it yields CAWSSTGFGAFF.

This chain joins TRBV29-1 and TRBJ1-1, with D possibly TRBD1 on 6 matching bases. CDR1 is SQVTM, CDR2 ANQGSEA, per germline. Trimming removed 7 bases from V and 0 bases from J, with 12 bases in between. This CDR3 is built from 13 residues. CDR3 DNA: TGCAGCGCCCCGGACAGCCTGAACACTGAAGCTTTCTTT. Translating it yields CSAPDSLNTEAFF.

This clone showed up just once. The DNA of the CDR3 is TGTGCCAGCAGCTTGACAGGTTATGGCTACACCTTC. Protein: CASSLTGYGYTF. This chain connects TRBV5-6 to TRBJ1-2, with D possibly TRBD1 on 5 matching bases. The CDR3 extends over 12 amino acids. V was shortened by 1 base and J by 5 bases, with 6 bases between the two germline ends. CDR1 and CDR2 (germline): SGHDT, YYEEEE.

The chain employs TRBV7-2 and TRBJ2-2, with TRBD1 matching over 10 bases. The CDR3 has 17 residues. V dropped 5 bases and J dropped 4; count of bases not matched to a gene: 10. In germline, CDR1 is SGHTA, CDR2 FQGNSA. CDR3 amino acids: CASSKPPGQGFTGELFF. CDR3 bases: TGTGCCAGCAGCAAACCCCCGGGACAGGGGTTCACCGGGGAGCTGTTTTTT.

A word on this clone: One end of the junction fails to match germline, which may point to a read error. The chain employs TRBV7-6 and TRBJ2-1, with 12 positions matching TRBD2. Germline CDR1 is SGHVS and CDR2 is FNYEAQ. The CDR3 loop spans 13 amino acids. The CDR3 region is CASSLAGGGEQFF. CDR3 nucleotide sequence: TGTGCCAGCAGCCTAGCGGGAGGGGGTGAGCAGTTCTTC.

The CDR3 spells CASSFTGETQYF. CDR3 nucleotide sequence: TGTGCCAGCAGCTTTACGGGGGAGACGCAGTATTTT. J is TRBJ2-3 and V is TRBV7-2, with D tentatively TRBD2 (6 bases). Trimming pared 3 bases from V and 9 bases from J, leaving 10 bases between. This CDR3 has 12 residues. CDR1 and CDR2 (germline): SGHTA, FQGNSA.

This chain links TRBV7-2 with TRBJ1-1; 7 nucleotides agree with TRBD1. The CDR3 length is 15 residues. CDR1 SGHTA and CDR2 FQGNSA come from the germline V gene. V lost 3 bases and J lost 1; bases outside the gene matches: 5. The chain's CDR3 is CASSFLQGRNTEAFF. The CDR3 DNA reads TGTGCCAGCAGCTTCCTACAGGGGAGGAACACTGAAGCTTTCTTT.

The chain recombines TRBV28 with TRBJ2-1, with 16 positions matching TRBD2. Germline CDR1 is MDHEN and CDR2 is SYDVKM. Trimming took 7 bases from V and 0 from J; bases not matched to a gene: 12. CDR3 length: 20 residues. The CDR3 DNA is TGTGCCAGCACCTACCAGGGACTAGCGGGGGGGGGAAGCTCCTACAATGAGCAGTTCTTC. Translated: CASTYQGLAGGGSSYNEQFF.

The gene calls are TRBV4-1 and TRBJ1-5; unclear D gene. The germline V gene has CDR1 MGHRA and CDR2 YSYEKL. The length of the CDR3 is 16 residues. The germline V and J ends were trimmed by 0 bases and 2 bases, with 11 bases remaining between them. The CDR3 DNA sequence: TGCGCCAGCAGCCAAGAACGGGAGGGAGGCAATCAGCCCCAGCATTTT. Translated, it gives CASSQEREGGNQPQHF.